One and the same sample provided the 15 T cell receptor beta chains below, sequenced in a study of T cell responses to AZD1222 COVID-19 vaccine. Produced via immunoSEQ multiplex PCR; TCRdb's table is partial and in-frame only. The sample has approximately 150,000 clones, 88% seen once; the top ten hold around 2%. The sequencing here drew on peripheral blood, taken on day 0 of AZD1222 vaccination. Source of these receptors: an adult in good health.

The V and J genes are TRBV19 and TRBJ2-7; 7 bases match TRBD2. From germline, CDR1 is LNHDA and CDR2 SQIVND (reference sequence). The CDR3 contains 16 residues. V gave up 3 bases and J gave up 6 bases; unmatched junction bases: 14. For the CDR3, the DNA is TGTGCCAGTAGTATTTCTCCGAGCGGGAACCCCCCCGAGCAGTACTTC. Its protein is CASSISPSGNPPEQYF.

This clone has ten or more counts. The chain carries TRBV27 and TRBJ2-7; 9 nucleotides align to TRBD1. V lost 3 bases to trimming and J lost 2 bases; unmatched junction nucleotides: 8. CDR1 is MNHEY, CDR2 SMNVEV, per germline (reference sequence). CDR3 size: 16 residues. CDR3 sequence reads: CASSFQGTGSPYEQYF. The DNA for the CDR3 is TGTGCCAGCAGTTTTCAGGGGACAGGGAGTCCCTACGAGCAGTACTTC.

V gene TRBV28 combines with J gene TRBJ2-1; TRBD2 agrees at 10 bases. The CDR3 length is 14 residues. J lost 9 bases, V lost 2 bases, and 4 bases had no gene match. CDR1 is MDHEN and CDR2 is SYDVKM in the germline V gene. The CDR3 loop reads CASSLTSGKVEQFF. Here the CDR3 DNA reads TGTGCCAGCAGTTTAACTAGCGGGAAGGTTGAGCAGTTCTTC.

This CDR3 reads CASSKSRGYEQYF. For the CDR3, the DNA is TGTGCCAGTAGTAAATCCCGGGGGTACGAGCAGTACTTC. The rearrangement links TRBV19 to TRBJ2-7, with a tentative D call TRBD2 (6 bases). Germline CDR1 LNHDA, CDR2 SQIVND (reference sequence). The CDR3 is 13 residues long. V was trimmed by 4 bases and J by 4 bases, leaving 11 bases between them.

V gene TRBV21-1 combines with J gene TRBJ2-7; TRBD1 reflects the table's D call only, with no check against the DNA. TRBV21-1 is a pseudogene. This CDR3 region has 13 residues. The DNA of the CDR3 is TGTGCCAGCAGAGCGGACAGAGACTACGAGCAGTACTTC. Protein sequence: CASRADRDYEQYF.

The genes are TRBV7-3 and TRBJ2-7, with 10 bases lining up with TRBD2. Unmatched junction bases numbered 5, after V lost 5 bases and J lost 4 bases. The CDR3 length is 14 residues. Germline V gives CDR1 SGHTA, CDR2 FQGTGA. The CDR3 loop is CASSPSGSGYEQYF. In DNA, the CDR3 is TGTGCCAGCAGCCCTAGCGGGAGTGGGTACGAGCAGTACTTC.

V gene TRBV6-2 or TRBV6-3 combines with J gene TRBJ1-1; no firm D call. Germline V gives CDR1 MNHEY, CDR2 SVGEGT. This CDR3 is 14 amino acids long. V lost 0 bases to trimming and J lost 3 bases, with 8 bases between them. The CDR3 is CASSYSTWDTEAFF. CDR3 coding DNA: TGTGCCAGCAGTTACTCGACTTGGGACACTGAAGCTTTCTTT.

The chain uses TRBV19 and TRBJ1-5; D is ambiguous. The CDR3 contains 12 residues. From germline, CDR1 is LNHDA and CDR2 SQIVND (reference sequence). Trimming cost V 9 bases and J 5 bases, with 11 bases left between them. DNA for the CDR3: TGTGCCAGCTACGGACGTGATCAGCCCCAGCATTTT. Its translation: CASYGRDQPQHF.

This clone has more than one count but fewer than ten. The DNA for the CDR3 is TGCGCCAGCATTCTCATCAGGGATGACGAGCAGTACTTC. Translated, it gives CASILIRDDEQYF. The chain has TRBV10-1 and TRBJ2-7, with D possibly matching TRBD1 (5 bases). Germline values: CDR1 WNHNN, CDR2 SYGVQD (reference sequence). This CDR3 is 13 amino acids long. V lost 7 bases to trimming and J lost 5 bases, with 15 bases between them.

The chain carries TRBV21-1 and TRBJ2-5; TRBD2 reflects the table's D call only, with no check against the DNA. TRBV21-1 is marked as a pseudogene. The CDR3 has 18 residues. The CDR3 coding sequence is TGTGCCAGCAGCCCTCAACTAGGGGTAGCGGAAACTCAAGAGACCCAGTACTTC. Its protein product is CASSPQLGVAETQETQYF.

The rearrangement joins TRBV9 to TRBJ2-3, with 8 bases aligning to TRBD2. V trimming: 4 bases; J trimming: 0 bases; junction bases outside the gene matches: 13. Germline V gene data show CDR1 as SGDLS and CDR2 as YYNGEE. The CDR3 loop spans 18 amino acids. Here the CDR3 DNA reads TGTGCCAGCAGCCCAATACCTTCTAGCGGGTCTAGCACAGATACGCAGTATTTT. Encoded protein: CASSPIPSSGSSTDTQYF.

V and J are TRBV4-3 and TRBJ1-2; D is possibly TRBD1 (5 bases). The CDR3 has 16 amino acids. CDR1 LGHNA and CDR2 YSLEER come from the germline V gene. Trimming cost V 1 base and J 4 bases, with 16 bases left between them. CDR3 loop: CASSQGRAVRFYGYTF. The CDR3 nucleotides are TGCGCCAGCAGCCAAGGCAGGGCAGTTCGCTTCTATGGCTACACCTTC.

V is TRBV19 and J is TRBJ1-2, with unresolved D. Trimming took off 5 bases at V and 4 bases at J, with 11 bases between the two ends. Germline assignment: CDR1 LNHDA and CDR2 SQIVND (reference sequence). The CDR3 totals 13 residues. Here the CDR3 DNA reads TGTGCCAGTAGTCCCGACGGGCTCTATGGCTACACCTTC. The encoded protein is CASSPDGLYGYTF.

This chain connects TRBV7-2 to TRBJ1-1; D is possibly TRBD1 (5 bases). V dropped 5 bases and J dropped 5 bases, with 12 bases sitting between them. Germline V CDR1 and CDR2: SGHTA, FQGNSA. The CDR3 sequence is 13 residues long. CDR3 nucleotide sequence: TGTGCCAGCAGCCTCAAGAGGGGTACTGAAGCTTTCTTT. Its translation is CASSLKRGTEAFF.

The chain is built from TRBV29-1 and TRBJ2-2; D is unresolved. Germline CDR1 SQVTM, CDR2 ANQGSEA. The CDR3 extends over 12 amino acids. Deletions cut 6 bases from V and 5 bases from J, with 10 bases between. The CDR3 reads CSVLRRTGELFF. CDR3 coding DNA: TGCAGCGTCCTACGTCGGACCGGGGAGCTGTTTTTT.